This T cell receptor beta chain was recorded in a study of CD8+ T cells in alopecia areata. Looking at the study overall: Those treated were given oral tofacitinib at 5 to 10 mg twice daily. Treatment with tofacitinib (6 to 18 months) was followed by 6 months off drug.

This clone was found a few times. Its cognate antigen is unknown. Study-wide findings and caveats: It was less clear whether patients shared TCRs than it was in mice, possibly because of HLA.

As for treatment: oral pan-JAK inhibitor, 5-10 mg twice daily. Peripheral blood samples and lesional scalp punch biopsies were obtained from alopecia areata patients. cDNA reverse transcribed from extracted RNA served as the sequencing template. Data came from immunoSEQ multiplex PCR; TCRdb stores just in-frame clones and leaves some out. Here the sample spans under 150,000 clones, roughly three fifths being singletons. This sequence was found in a human donor with alopecia areata. Sample: CD4+ T cells sorted from blood, taken at week 24, from a patient treated with tofacitinib.

DNA of the CDR3: TGTGCCAGCAGTCTGGAACAGGGGATCGGAAACACCATATATTTT. As protein: CASSLEQGIGNTIYF. This chain links TRBV2 with TRBJ1-3, with 7 bases matching TRBD1. Germline values: CDR1 SNHLY, CDR2 FYNNEI. V gave up 5 bases and J gave up 4 bases; unmatched junction bases: 8. The CDR3 consists of 15 residues. Looking up the rest from reference TRBV2 and TRBJ1-3 gives the full variable domain: EPEVTQTPSHQVTQMGQEVILRCVPISNHLYFYWYRQILGQKVEFLVSFYNNEISEKSEIFDDQFSVERPDGSNFTLKIRSTKLEDSAMYFCASSLEQGIGNTIYFGEGSWLTVV.